What follows are 15 T cell receptor beta chains derived from one specimen sequenced in a study of radiation and T cells in renal cell carcinoma. Clones were read by immunoSEQ multiplex PCR, and TCRdb kept only the in-frame ones, dropping some. The data hold 100,000 to 150,000 clones, with about four fifths observed a single time. The time point is: blood 2 weeks post-SBRT. The treatment here: 15 Gy SBRT to primary tumor, nephrectomy 4 weeks later. The specimen comprised blood, sampled from a patient whose treatment included radiotherapy and nephrectomy. The receptors originated from a man aged 50-60 years with renal cell carcinoma.

The chain has TRBV6-9 and TRBJ1-3, with D possibly TRBD1 on 5 matching bases. The CDR3 is made up of 16 amino acids. CDR1 and CDR2 from the germline V gene are MNHGY and SVAAGI. V lost 5 bases to trimming and J lost 1 base, with 15 bases between them. The CDR3 here is CASSALQVLSGNTIYF. The CDR3 nucleotides read TGTGCCAGCAGTGCGTTACAGGTCTTGTCTGGAAACACCATATATTTT.

This chain joins TRBV19 and TRBJ2-7; the match to TRBD1 covers 8 bases. Unmatched junction bases numbered 10, after V lost 6 bases and J lost 6 bases. Germline V lookup: CDR1 LNHDA, CDR2 SQIVND (reference sequence). The CDR3 is 14 residues long. The DNA of the CDR3 is TGTGCCAGTAGCCGACAGGGGAGGTCGCGCGAGCAGTACTTC. Translation gives CASSRQGRSREQYF.

This clone appeared a few times. This chain links TRBV19 with TRBJ2-6, with unresolved D. V was shortened by 5 bases and J by 0 bases, with 14 bases between the two germline ends. CDR1 LNHDA and CDR2 SQIVND come from the germline V gene (reference sequence). This CDR3 has 17 residues. CDR3 sequence (DNA): TGTGCCAGTAGTCCCAGATATGGCTCCTCTGGGGCCAACGTCCTGACTTTC. Translation gives CASSPRYGSSGANVLTF.

The CDR3 protein is CASSIAVTGFLGATNEKLFF. The CDR3 coding sequence is TGTGCCAGTAGTATAGCCGTGACAGGGTTTCTTGGAGCAACTAATGAAAAACTGTTTTTT. This rearrangement joins TRBV19 to TRBJ1-4; 7 positions agree with TRBD1. The CDR3 has 20 residues. Trimming at V came to 1 base and at J to 0 bases, leaving 14 bases not matched to a gene. Germline V gene data show CDR1 as LNHDA and CDR2 as SQIVND (reference sequence).

The V call is TRBV2, the J call TRBJ2-7; the D gene is possibly TRBD1 (7 bases). V was trimmed by 7 bases and J by 1 base, leaving 11 bases between them. The CDR3 has 13 residues. The germline V gene encodes CDR1 SNHLY and CDR2 FYNNEI. This chain's CDR3 is CASMRDSSYEQYF. CDR3 DNA sequence: TGTGCCAGCATGCGGGACAGTTCCTACGAGCAGTACTTC.

The chain combines TRBV18 with TRBJ2-7; 10 bases fit TRBD2. CDR3 length: 19 residues. With V trimmed by 0 bases and J by 6 bases, 17 bases remained unmatched. Germline loops: CDR1 KGHSH, CDR2 LQKENI. In nucleotides, the CDR3 is TGTGCCAGCTCACCACCCCCCGGGACTAGCGTAACACGGGGTCTCGAGCAGTACTTC. Translating gives CASSPPPGTSVTRGLEQYF. The full variable domain, its missing parts supplied by reference TRBV18 and TRBJ2-7, is NAGVMQNPRHLVRRRGQEARLRCSPMKGHSHVYWYRQLPEEGLKFMVYLQKENIIDESGMPKERFSAEFPKEGPSILRIQQVVRGDSAAYFCASSPPPGTSVTRGLEQYFGPGTRLTVT.

The genes are TRBV4-1 and TRBJ2-5; the D is unclear. Per the germline V gene, CDR1 is MGHRA and CDR2 is YSYEKL. The CDR3 spans 14 residues. With 4 bases removed from V and 5 bases from J, the gap between germline ends came to 14 bases. The CDR3 DNA is TGCGCCAGCAGCCCCTTGGCAGGCTCTGAGACCCAGTACTTC. Its protein is CASSPLAGSETQYF.

This clone was picked up one time. The chain is built from TRBV7-2 and TRBJ2-5; possible D gene TRBD1, 6 bases. Germline V gene sequence: CDR1 SGHTA, CDR2 FQGNSA. Between the trimmed V and J ends, which lost 1 base and 5 bases, there was a span of 17 bases. The CDR3 has 16 amino acids. CDR3 region: CASSLDRAGATETQYF. As DNA, the CDR3 is TGTGCCAGCAGCTTAGATAGGGCAGGGGCTACGGAGACCCAGTACTTC.

The V gene is TRBV18, the J gene TRBJ2-5; D uncertain. This CDR3 is built from 13 residues. Trimming took off 3 bases at V and 5 bases at J, with 10 bases between the two ends. Per the germline V gene, CDR1 is KGHSH and CDR2 is LQKENI. The chain's CDR3 is CASSPVFGETQYF. As DNA, the CDR3 is TGTGCCAGCTCACCGGTCTTCGGCGAGACCCAGTACTTC. Filled out from reference TRBV18 and TRBJ2-5, the complete variable domain reads NAGVMQNPRHLVRRRGQEARLRCSPMKGHSHVYWYRQLPEEGLKFMVYLQKENIIDESGMPKERFSAEFPKEGPSILRIQQVVRGDSAAYFCASSPVFGETQYFGPGTRLLVL.

The CDR3 DNA reads as TGTGCCACCAGCAGAGTGGTCGGGGGGCTCTACACCGGGGAGCTGTTTTTT. Translation gives CATSRVVGGLYTGELFF. This chain joins TRBV15 and TRBJ2-2, with D maybe TRBD2 (7 bases). The V gene's germline CDR1 is LNHNV and CDR2 YYDKDF (reference sequence). This CDR3 spans 17 amino acids. V dropped 1 base and J dropped 3 bases, with 15 bases sitting between them. The complete variable domain, with remaining parts taken from reference TRBV15 and TRBJ2-2, reads DAMVIQNPRYQVTQFGKPVTLSCSQTLNHNVMYWYQQKSSQAPKLLFHYYDKDFNNEADTPDNFQSRRPNTSFCFLDIRSPGLGDTAMYLCATSRVVGGLYTGELFFGEGSRLTVL.

The count of this clone is one. The V and J genes are TRBV25-1 and TRBJ1-6; 7 positions agree with TRBD1. V shed 2 bases and J 7 bases; nucleotides not matched to a gene: 5. Looked up from germline, CDR1 is MGHDK and CDR2 is SYGVNS. The CDR3 runs to 15 residues. The CDR3 loop is CASSEPGTANSPLHF. In DNA, the CDR3 is TGTGCCAGCAGTGAACCCGGGACAGCCAATTCACCCCTCCACTTT.

This clone showed up just once. The J gene is TRBJ1-1, the V gene TRBV7-6; D gene unclear. The length of the CDR3 is 13 residues. The V end lost 5 bases, the J end lost 2 bases, and 9 bases lay between the germline ends. The germline V gene encodes CDR1 SGHVS and CDR2 FNYEAQ. The CDR3 region is CASSMRRNTEAFF. CDR3 sequence (DNA): TGTGCCAGCAGCATGAGAAGAAACACTGAAGCTTTCTTT.

The CDR3 nucleotides are TGTGCCAGCAGCGTAGATGGGAGTAATCAGCCCCAGCATTTT. It yields the protein CASSVDGSNQPQHF. The rearrangement joins TRBV9 to TRBJ1-5; D gene uncertain. The CDR3 has 14 residues. Germline-derived CDR1 and CDR2 are SGDLS and YYNGEE. The V end was cut by 0 bases, the J end by 4 bases, with 8 bases between.

This chain joins TRBV7-9 and TRBJ2-7, with 9 bases fitting TRBD1. V lost 5 bases, J lost 0 bases, and 5 bases stayed unmatched. This CDR3 has 15 amino acids. Germline V gives CDR1 SEHNR, CDR2 FQNEAQ (reference sequence). The CDR3 here is CASSQDRGSSYEQYF. In DNA, the CDR3 is TGTGCCAGCAGCCAGGACAGGGGTAGCTCCTACGAGCAGTACTTC.

This sequence joins TRBV5-1 and TRBJ1-2; 10 nucleotides line up with TRBD1. The V gene end was trimmed by 7 bases and the J gene end by 6 bases; junction bases not matched to a gene: 9. Germline loops: CDR1 SGHRS, CDR2 YFSETQ. CDR3 size: 14 residues. The CDR3 DNA is TGCGCCAGCCGAAGTACCGGGACAGGGGATGGCTACACCTTC. It is translated as CASRSTGTGDGYTF. The variable domain in full, with the rest retrieved from reference TRBV5-1 and TRBJ1-2, is KAGVTQTPRYLIKTRGQQVTLSCSPISGHRSVSWYQQTPGQGLQFLFEYFSETQRNKGNFPGRFSGRQFSNSRSEMNVSTLELGDSALYLCASRSTGTGDGYTFGSGTRLTVV.